The 16 T cell receptor beta chains reported below all come from one sample, sequenced in a study of shared clonotypes between healthy human individuals. TCRdb's copy holds only in-frame clones and misses some; the assay was immunoSEQ multiplex PCR. The sample has fewer than 3 million clones, just under 95% seen once. Sequencing was performed on naive CD4+ T cells from PBMCs. Regarding subset: CD45RA+ positively selected. The source is a man between 18 and 35 years old in good health. Some clones in this sample may be carry-over from other donors' samples.

The chain has TRBV5-1 and TRBJ2-1; 7 nucleotides agree with TRBD2. Germline values: CDR1 SGHRS, CDR2 YFSETQ. The CDR3 extends over 17 amino acids. Losses at the gene ends were 0 bases for V and 0 bases for J; bases not matched to a gene: 6. For the CDR3, the DNA is TGCGCCAGCAGCTTGGGGAGTAGCGGGTTCTCCTACAATGAGCAGTTCTTC. As protein: CASSLGSSGFSYNEQFF.

The rearrangement joins TRBV30 to TRBJ2-5; 12 nucleotides agree with TRBD2. After removal of 7 bases from V and 2 bases from J, the junction contained 2 bases not matched to a gene. CDR3 length: 13 residues. Germline values: CDR1 GTSNPN, CDR2 SVGIG (reference sequence). The CDR3 region is CASGTSGQETQYF. CDR3 nucleotides: TGTGCCTCCGGGACTAGCGGGCAAGAGACCCAGTACTTC.

V gene TRBV27 combines with J gene TRBJ1-1; 10 bases fit TRBD1. The CDR3 has 13 residues. The germline V gene encodes CDR1 MNHEY and CDR2 SMNVEV (reference sequence). The V segment lost 5 bases and the J segment 5 bases; nucleotides outside the gene matches: 2. Here the CDR3 reads CASSRQGATEAFF. Written as DNA, the CDR3 is TGTGCCAGCAGTCGACAGGGGGCGACTGAAGCTTTCTTT.

This chain joins TRBV5-1 and TRBJ1-1; D ambiguous. The CDR3 spans 14 residues. Trimming removed 4 bases at V and 7 bases at J, with 17 bases between. Germline CDR1 SGHRS, CDR2 YFSETQ. The CDR3 here is CASSTDLPPYEAFF. Written as DNA, the CDR3 is TGCGCCAGCAGCACGGACTTACCACCGTATGAAGCTTTCTTT.

The chain combines TRBV28 with TRBJ2-5; 12 positions agree with TRBD2. Germline V lookup: CDR1 MDHEN, CDR2 SYDVKM. After removal of 5 bases from V and 9 bases from J, the junction contained 1 base not matched to a gene. This CDR3 spans 12 amino acids. The CDR3 here is CASSLAGGAQYF. The CDR3 bases are TGTGCCAGCAGTCTAGCGGGGGGGGCCCAGTACTTC.

This rearrangement joins TRBV6-5 to TRBJ2-1; no reliable D call. V dropped 2 bases and J dropped 4 bases, with 9 bases sitting between them. The CDR3 is made up of 14 amino acids. CDR1 and CDR2 from the germline V gene are MNHEY and SVGAGI. The CDR3 DNA reads as TGTGCCAGCAGTTACACTCCGAATTACAATGAGCAGTTCTTC. Residues: CASSYTPNYNEQFF.

CDR3 sequence: CATRQGTPNTEAFF. The DNA of the CDR3 is TGCGCCACCAGACAGGGGACCCCGAACACTGAAGCTTTCTTT. The chain couples TRBV5-1 to TRBJ1-1, with 8 nucleotides matching TRBD1. The length of the CDR3 is 14 residues. Per the germline V gene, CDR1 is SGHRS and CDR2 is YFSETQ. V trimming: 9 bases; J trimming: 1 base; junction bases outside the gene matches: 8.

The chain employs TRBV28 and TRBJ1-3; D gene ambiguous. The length of the CDR3 is 12 residues. The germline V gene encodes CDR1 MDHEN and CDR2 SYDVKM. Trimming took off 11 bases at V and 4 bases at J, with 12 bases between the two ends. CDR3 amino acids: CACFRSGNTIYF. The CDR3 DNA sequence: TGTGCCTGTTTCCGGTCCGGAAACACCATATATTTT.

This rearrangement joins TRBV28 to TRBJ2-7; weak D call: TRBD1 (6 bases). The CDR3 covers 15 residues. The V end was cut by 6 bases, the J end by 0 bases, with 15 bases between. Germline CDR1 is MDHEN and CDR2 is SYDVKM. The CDR3 DNA reads TGTGCCAGCAGCCTGACAGGTTGGGGCTCCTACGAGCAGTACTTC. Its protein is CASSLTGWGSYEQYF.

The chain has TRBV27 and TRBJ1-4, with a possible D match to TRBD1 (5 bases). V lost 10 bases and J lost 7, with 13 bases in between. Germline V lookup: CDR1 MNHEY, CDR2 SMNVEV (reference sequence). CDR3 length: 12 residues. CDR3 sequence reads: CATSPGGEKLFF. Written as DNA, the CDR3 is TGTGCCACTAGCCCGGGGGGTGAAAAACTGTTTTTT.

As DNA, the CDR3 is TGCGCCAGCAGCTTGGACAGGGTTTTTTCCTACGAGCAGTACTTC. It codes for CASSLDRVFSYEQYF. J is TRBJ2-7 and V is TRBV5-1, with a possible D match to TRBD1 (6 bases). In germline, CDR1 is SGHRS, CDR2 YFSETQ. This CDR3 comprises 15 residues. With 0 bases removed from V and 1 base from J, the gap between germline ends came to 11 bases.

The chain combines TRBV30 with TRBJ2-7, with 8 bases identical to TRBD2. The V and J ends lost 4 bases and 0 bases, in that order; junction bases with no gene match: 5. The germline gives CDR1 GTSNPN, CDR2 SVGIG (reference sequence). The CDR3 covers 14 residues. CDR3: CAWNQLADSYEQYF. CDR3 coding DNA: TGTGCCTGGAACCAACTAGCGGACTCCTACGAGCAGTACTTC.

V gene TRBV5-1 combines with J gene TRBJ1-2; D is unresolved. Germline CDR1 reads SGHRS; CDR2 reads YFSETQ. The CDR3 runs 15 residues. V was pared by 4 bases and J by 8 bases, with 21 bases between. CDR3 protein: CASSPGAVGSLGYTF. The CDR3 DNA reads as TGCGCCAGCAGCCCCGGTGCTGTAGGGAGTTTGGGCTACACCTTC.

The chain links TRBV27 to TRBJ2-4; D gene ambiguous. Germline V lookup: CDR1 MNHEY, CDR2 SMNVEV (reference sequence). Trimming removed 6 bases at V and 0 bases at J, with 9 bases between. The CDR3 spans 14 residues. The CDR3 spells CASRDGLAKNIQYF. In DNA, the CDR3 is TGTGCCAGCAGGGACGGCTTAGCCAAAAACATTCAGTACTTC.

This chain uses TRBV7-3 with TRBJ1-1, with unresolved D. There are 13 residues in the CDR3. V was clipped by 2 bases and J by 1 base, with 5 bases between them. The germline gives CDR1 SGHTA, CDR2 FQGTGA. CDR3 in DNA: TGTGCCAGCAGCTTATGGAAGAACACTGAAGCTTTCTTT. It translates to CASSLWKNTEAFF. Looking up the rest from reference TRBV7-3 and TRBJ1-1 gives the full variable domain: GAGVSQTPSNKVTEKGKYVELRCDPISGHTALYWYRQSLGQGPEFLIYFQGTGAADDSGLPNDRFFAVRPEGSVSTLKIQRTERGDSAVYLCASSLWKNTEAFFGQGTRLTVV.

This sequence joins TRBV7-8 and TRBJ2-2; 7 bases are a match to TRBD2. The V and J ends lost 1 base and 7 bases, in that order; junction bases with no gene match: 6. The CDR3 covers 15 residues. Germline values: CDR1 SGHVS, CDR2 FQNEAQ. CDR3 nucleotides: TGTGCCAGCAGCTTAGATTGGGGAGGGAACGGGGAGCTGTTTTTT. It is translated as CASSLDWGGNGELFF.